Following are 29 T cell receptor beta chains from one sample sequenced in a study of T cells in localized non-small cell lung cancer. The table came from immunoSEQ multiplex PCR; TCRdb's copy has only in-frame clones and leaves some out. The repertoire holds under 65,000 clones, with around 90% as singletons. Sequenced here: peripheral blood, sampled before any cancer treatment. Receptors originate from a man aged 35-69 years with stage I squamous cell lung carcinoma.

The chain employs TRBV28 and TRBJ1-5, with a possible D match to TRBD1 (6 bases). V was clipped by 3 bases and J by 6 bases, with 15 bases between them. Germline CDR1 is MDHEN and CDR2 is SYDVKM. This CDR3 region has 15 residues. The CDR3 is CASSLLTGWGQPQHF. The CDR3 DNA reads as TGTGCCAGCAGTTTGTTGACAGGTTGGGGTCAGCCCCAGCATTTT.

V and J are TRBV29-1 and TRBJ2-2, with D perhaps matching TRBD1 (7 bases). The CDR3 is made up of 13 amino acids. Trimming left V 6 bases short and J 4 bases short, with 12 bases between. The germline gives CDR1 SQVTM, CDR2 ANQGSEA. This CDR3 is CSVEGQLTGELFF. CDR3 sequence (DNA): TGCAGCGTGGAGGGACAGCTCACCGGGGAGCTGTTTTTT.

The CDR3 nucleotides are TGTGCCAGCAGCCCCGGGGGTTTGAGCGGGGAGCTGTTTTTT. Its protein product is CASSPGGLSGELFF. This sequence joins TRBV11-3 and TRBJ2-2; D is perhaps TRBD2 (6 bases). The V gene's germline CDR1 is SGHNT and CDR2 YENEEA. This CDR3 has 14 amino acids. V gave up 5 bases and J gave up 7 bases, with 14 bases separating them.

This sequence joins TRBV2 and TRBJ2-1; D not certain. Looked up from germline, CDR1 is SNHLY and CDR2 is FYNNEI. Trimming removed 7 bases from V and 2 bases from J, with 9 bases in between. The CDR3 extends over 13 amino acids. CDR3 region: CASMGNTYNEQFF. CDR3 nucleotides: TGTGCCAGCATGGGGAACACCTACAATGAGCAGTTCTTC.

The chain is built from TRBV7-9 and TRBJ1-1; 8 bases line up with TRBD1. The CDR3 runs 16 residues. Germline CDR1 SEHNR, CDR2 FQNEAQ (reference sequence). The V gene end was trimmed by 8 bases and the J gene end by 4 bases; junction bases not matched to a gene: 15. CDR3 region: CASSRGRGRSVTEAFF. CDR3 bases: TGTGCCAGCTCCCGTGGCAGGGGGCGGTCGGTCACTGAAGCTTTCTTT.

This clone was seen a few times. V is TRBV5-1 and J is TRBJ2-3; 9 bases line up with TRBD2. The CDR3 loop spans 16 amino acids. The V gene's germline CDR1 is SGHRS and CDR2 YFSETQ. J was trimmed by 0 bases and V by 2 bases; bases with no gene match: 4. CDR3 in amino acids: CASSFGLAGSTDTQYF. The CDR3 nucleotides are TGCGCCAGCAGCTTTGGTCTAGCGGGAAGCACAGATACGCAGTATTTT.

This chain uses TRBV7-9 with TRBJ2-1; D is undetermined. CDR3 length: 14 residues. Trimming cost V 3 bases and J 4 bases, with 10 bases left between them. Germline loops: CDR1 SEHNR, CDR2 FQNEAQ (reference sequence). The CDR3 spells CASSLDTVYNEQFF. In DNA form, the CDR3 reads TGTGCCAGCAGCTTGGATACCGTTTACAATGAGCAGTTCTTC. Based on the CDR3 plus reference TRBV7-9 and TRBJ2-1, the full variable domain is DTGVSQNPRHKITKRGQNVTFRCDPISEHNRLYWYRQTLGQGPEFLTYFQNEAQLEKSRLLSDRFSAERPKGSFSTLEIQRTEQGDSAMYLCASSLDTVYNEQFFGPGTRLTVL.

The rearrangement uses TRBV2 and TRBJ1-5; 7 bases align to TRBD1. The CDR3 has 14 residues. CDR1 SNHLY and CDR2 FYNNEI come from the germline V gene. The trim removed 7 bases at V and 2 bases at J, leaving 5 bases unmatched. The CDR3 DNA is TGTGCCAGCAACGACAGGGAGCGCAATCAGCCCCAGCATTTT. Its protein is CASNDRERNQPQHF.

The gene calls are TRBV30 and TRBJ2-2; D uncertain. Trimming stripped 1 base from V and 1 base from J, with 4 bases between. CDR1 GTSNPN and CDR2 SVGIG come from the germline V gene (reference sequence). The CDR3 extends over 13 amino acids. For the CDR3, the DNA is TGTGCCTGGAGTGCTCGGAACACCGGGGAGCTGTTTTTT. This gives the protein CAWSARNTGELFF.

The J gene is TRBJ2-7, the V gene TRBV11-3, with 7 bases that match TRBD2. Germline CDR1 is SGHNT and CDR2 is YENEEA. V lost 2 bases to trimming and J lost 3 bases; unmatched junction nucleotides: 7. The CDR3 sequence is 15 residues long. This chain's CDR3 is CASSLREGILYEQYF. As DNA, the CDR3 is TGTGCCAGCAGCTTAAGGGAGGGGATTCTCTACGAGCAGTACTTC.

This clone was seen only a few times. The chain carries TRBV5-1 and TRBJ2-5; tentatively, D is TRBD2 (5 bases). The CDR3 is 15 residues long. CDR1 and CDR2 from the germline V gene are SGHRS and YFSETQ. Between the trimmed V and J ends, which lost 3 bases and 7 bases, there was a span of 19 bases. The CDR3 spells CASSYPQGREGTQYF. CDR3 nucleotide sequence: TGCGCCAGCAGCTACCCACAAGGGAGAGAAGGGACCCAGTACTTC. Using reference TRBV5-1 and TRBJ2-5 for the parts outside the CDR3, the full variable domain is KAGVTQTPRYLIKTRGQQVTLSCSPISGHRSVSWYQQTPGQGLQFLFEYFSETQRNKGNFPGRFSGRQFSNSRSEMNVSTLELGDSALYLCASSYPQGREGTQYFGPGTRLLVL.

The rearrangement joins TRBV4-1 to TRBJ2-7, with 7 positions matching TRBD2. V was pared by 4 bases and J by 1 base, with 4 bases of the junction left unmatched. CDR3 length: 14 residues. Germline CDR1 reads MGHRA; CDR2 reads YSYEKL. This CDR3 reads CASSPREGSYEQYF. DNA for the CDR3: TGCGCCAGCAGCCCGAGGGAGGGTTCCTACGAGCAGTACTTC.

The chain links TRBV5-1 to TRBJ2-7; 8 bases map to TRBD2. V gave up 4 bases and J gave up 3 bases; unmatched junction bases: 12. This CDR3 is 16 amino acids long. Germline CDR1 is SGHRS and CDR2 is YFSETQ. Written as DNA, the CDR3 is TGCGCCAGCAGCCCAGGGACTAGTTCTGTGCGCTACGAGCAGTACTTC. This codes for CASSPGTSSVRYEQYF.

The gene calls are TRBV11-2 and TRBJ1-3; possibly TRBD1 for D (5 bases). This CDR3 is built from 18 residues. Germline loops: CDR1 SGHAT, CDR2 FQNNGV. Trimming pared 3 bases from V and 4 bases from J, leaving 22 bases between. The CDR3 DNA reads TGTGCCAGCAGCTTCTCCCTCCGGGGCCTCAGGCGCGGAAACACCATATATTTT. Translating gives CASSFSLRGLRRGNTIYF.

J is TRBJ1-3 and V is TRBV2; D call uncertain. Germline-derived CDR1 and CDR2 are SNHLY and FYNNEI. The V end was cut by 4 bases, the J end by 3 bases, with 22 bases between. This CDR3 has 18 amino acids. DNA of the CDR3: TGTGCCAGCAGTGTGTACGGGCTGCAGGTCCGAGGTGGAAACACCATATATTTT. Amino acid sequence: CASSVYGLQVRGGNTIYF.

V is TRBV7-6 and J is TRBJ2-3; D remains ambiguous. Trimming pared 1 base from V and 8 bases from J, leaving 13 bases between. Looked up from germline, CDR1 is SGHVS and CDR2 is FNYEAQ. This CDR3 region has 14 residues. The CDR3 region is CASSLDVGKGTQYF. The CDR3 DNA reads as TGTGCCAGCAGCTTAGATGTGGGGAAGGGTACGCAGTATTTT.

The J gene is TRBJ1-2, the V gene TRBV29-1, with TRBD1 matching over 9 bases. Germline V gene sequence: CDR1 SQVTM, CDR2 ANQGSEA. The CDR3 spans 14 residues. Trimming took 3 bases from V and 8 from J; bases not matched to a gene: 10. In nucleotides, the CDR3 is TGCAGCGTTGACGGCCTACAGGGGGCAGGAGGCTACACCTTC. Translated, it gives CSVDGLQGAGGYTF.

This clone was seen once. This chain connects TRBV18 to TRBJ2-7, with TRBD1 matching over 7 bases. The CDR3 contains 15 residues. V trimming: 6 bases; J trimming: 5 bases; junction bases outside the gene matches: 13. Germline loops: CDR1 KGHSH, CDR2 LQKENI. This CDR3 is CASSGSDRASDEQYF. In DNA, the CDR3 is TGTGCCAGCTCGGGATCCGACAGGGCGTCGGACGAGCAGTACTTC.

This chain uses TRBV23-1 with TRBJ1-1; D is unclear. TRBV23-1 is an ORF; its function is uncertain. CDR3 length equals 12 residues. Trimming took 4 bases from V and 4 from J, leaving 7 bases between them. The CDR3 loop reads CASSRGFTEAFF. CDR3 DNA: TGCGCCAGCAGTCGAGGGTTCACTGAAGCTTTCTTT.

Turning to this clone: The sample carries other DNA sequences with the same CDR3. This chain joins TRBV18 and TRBJ2-6; D unresolved. Trimming pared 2 bases from V and 3 bases from J, leaving 2 bases between. The germline gives CDR1 KGHSH, CDR2 LQKENI. This CDR3 region has 13 residues. Here the CDR3 reads CASSPGGANVLTF. In DNA, the CDR3 is TGTGCCAGCTCACCAGGTGGGGCCAACGTCCTGACTTTC.

This chain joins TRBV29-1 and TRBJ2-1, with D perhaps matching TRBD1 (5 bases). V was trimmed by 3 bases and J by 8 bases, leaving 17 bases between them. Germline CDR1 is SQVTM and CDR2 is ANQGSEA. The length of the CDR3 is 14 residues. This CDR3 is CSVDRQGTHDEQFF. The CDR3 DNA reads TGCAGCGTTGATCGGCAGGGAACGCACGATGAGCAGTTCTTC.

The J gene is TRBJ2-2, the V gene TRBV4-3; D may be TRBD2 (5 bases). This CDR3 is built from 12 residues. The germline V gene has CDR1 LGHNA and CDR2 YSLEER. Deletions cut 4 bases from V and 5 bases from J, with 5 bases between. The chain's CDR3 is CASSRRTGELFF. CDR3 DNA: TGCGCCAGCAGCCGGAGGACCGGGGAGCTGTTTTTT.

CDR3 nucleotide sequence: TGTGCCAGCAGTCCCCCAGGGGGGGCTGGAAACACCATATATTTT. As protein: CASSPPGGAGNTIYF. This chain connects TRBV28 to TRBJ1-3; TRBD1 matches 7 bases. Germline assignment: CDR1 MDHEN and CDR2 SYDVKM. The J segment lost 2 bases and the V segment lost 5 bases, leaving 6 bases of the junction unmatched. CDR3 length: 15 amino acids.

The CDR3: CASIRTSGHNEQFF. The CDR3 DNA follows: TGTGCCAGCATAAGGACTAGCGGTCACAATGAGCAGTTCTTC. This chain uses TRBV2 with TRBJ2-1; the match to TRBD2 covers 10 bases. The CDR3 has 14 amino acids. V gave up 7 bases and J gave up 5 bases; unmatched junction bases: 5. CDR1 is SNHLY and CDR2 is FYNNEI in the germline V gene.

J is TRBJ2-5 and V is TRBV11-3, with TRBD2 matching 13 bases. Trimming removed 1 base from V and 5 bases from J; junction bases left unmatched: 7. The CDR3 consists of 17 residues. Germline V lookup: CDR1 SGHNT, CDR2 YENEEA. The CDR3 reads CASSLGLAGGTVETQYF. The CDR3 coding sequence is TGTGCCAGCAGCTTAGGACTAGCGGGAGGTACGGTGGAGACCCAGTACTTC. Full variable domain (remainder filled in from reference TRBV11-3 and TRBJ2-5): EAGVVQSPRYKIIEKKQPVAFWCNPISGHNTLYWYLQNLGQGPELLIRYENEEAVDDSQLPKDRFSAERLKGVDSTLKIQPAELGDSAVYLCASSLGLAGGTVETQYFGPGTRLLVL.

The gene calls are TRBV7-3 and TRBJ2-2; D is undetermined. The CDR3 loop spans 13 amino acids. V lost 5 bases to trimming and J lost 1 base, with 5 bases between them. The germline gives CDR1 SGHTA, CDR2 FQGTGA. As DNA, the CDR3 is TGTGCCAGCAGCATCAGGAACACCGGGGAGCTGTTTTTT. Translating it yields CASSIRNTGELFF.

The genes are TRBV4-1 and TRBJ2-4; possible D gene TRBD2, 6 bases. With 4 bases removed from V and 3 bases from J, the gap between germline ends came to 13 bases. The CDR3 is 15 amino acids. CDR1 is MGHRA and CDR2 is YSYEKL in the germline V gene. As DNA, the CDR3 is TGCGCCAGCAGCCGGCTGGGACTTGACAAAAACATTCAGTACTTC. Its protein product is CASSRLGLDKNIQYF.

The V gene is TRBV7-6, the J gene TRBJ2-7; no clear D gene. The CDR3 length is 12 residues. V shed 4 bases and J shed 6 bases, with 10 bases lying between them. Germline lookup yields CDR1 SGHVS and CDR2 FNYEAQ. The CDR3 is CASSSLALEQYF. The DNA for the CDR3 is TGTGCCAGCAGCTCTCTGGCCCTCGAGCAGTACTTC.

This clone came up a few times. The chain combines TRBV7-3 with TRBJ2-2; 7 bases agree with TRBD2. CDR1 is SGHTA, CDR2 FQGTGA, per germline. CDR3 length equals 13 residues. Trimming at V came to 1 base and at J to 9 bases, leaving 2 bases not matched to a gene. In DNA, the CDR3 is TGTGCCAGCAGCTTAAGCGGGAGAAGGGAGCTGTTTTTT. It yields the protein CASSLSGRRELFF.